This T cell receptor (beta chain) was recorded in a study of T-cell reconstitution after alpha-beta-depleted transplantation in children. The CDR3 has 14 residues. Germline lookup yields CDR1 DFQATT and CDR2 SNEGSKA (reference sequence). V was trimmed by 0 bases and J by 4 bases, leaving 12 bases between them. Overall study results and limits: About two months after transplant, alpha-beta T cells reportedly came from several hundred expanded graft clones. High day-60 TCRbeta diversity in some patients came from surviving recipient T cells and thymic progenitors. Among T cells one year after transplant, newly produced cells accounted for most counts and diversity.

The TCRbeta library incorporated unique molecular identifiers. TCRdb independently ran MiXCR on the PCR reads; one entry per CDR3 protein. The sample shows approximately 980,000 distinct CDR3 sequences, about 29% of them seen only once. On this clonotype itself: The antigen is undetermined.

The chain combines TRBV20-1 with TRBJ1-1, with a tentative D call TRBD1 (5 bases). Sample: PBMCs, mostly from graft donor cells, taken 360 days after TCRalphabeta/CD19-depleted stem cell transplant. The clonotype comes from a boy in the first two years of life who had a stem cell transplant for SCID, so the T cells may come from the graft donor. The CDR3 here is CSARDFFGGTEAFF. CDR3 coding DNA: TGCAGTGCTAGAGATTTTTTCGGGGGCACTGAAGCTTTCTTT.